A selection of T cell receptor beta chains follows, all from one sample in a study of cytomegalovirus exposure and HLA in healthy donors. Sequencing used immunoSEQ multiplex PCR; TCRdb keeps in-frame clones, though not all of them. This table holds about 120,000 clones, roughly 87% found once. Sequenced input: PBMCs. These receptors were taken from a young woman in good health and CMV-seronegative. Both conserved end residues are part of each CDR3. Fields, in order: clone size, J gene, V gene, D gene, CDR3 protein, CDR3 DNA. A D gene is named only where the DNA matches it firmly. Rows give clone size only sometimes, using once, few, many, or a class for an expanded clone.

once,TRBJ2-1,TRBV27,TRBD2,CASRPWTSGGNEQFF,TGTGCCAGCAGACCTTGGACTAGCGGGGGCAATGAGCAGTTCTTC
.,TRBJ2-6,TRBV9,TRBD1,CASSTQGAGANVLTF,TGTGCCAGCAGCACACAGGGGGCTGGGGCCAACGTCCTGACTTTC
.,TRBJ2-7,TRBV19,.,CASRRQGSYEQYF,TGTGCCAGTAGGAGGCAGGGTTCCTACGAGCAGTACTTC
.,TRBJ1-1,TRBV29-1,TRBD1,CSVEGTGGLHTEALF,TGCAGCGTTGAAGGGACAGGGGGCTTGCACACTGAAGCTCTCTTT
.,TRBJ2-3,TRBV2,TRBD2,CASSSAGLTDTQYF,TGTGCCAGCTCGTCAGCGGGACTCACAGATACGCAGTATTTT
once,TRBJ2-1,TRBV7-2,.,CASSLAPGTSYNEQFF,TGTGCCAGCAGCTTAGCTCCAGGGACATCCTACAATGAGCAGTTCTTC
once,TRBJ1-1,TRBV29-1,.,CSVARTEAFF,TGCAGCGTTGCCCGGACAGAAGCTTTCTTT
few,TRBJ1-4,TRBV6-5,.,CASRRGEKLFF,TGTGCCAGCAGGCGGGGGGAAAAACTGTTTTTT
.,TRBJ2-4,TRBV13,.,CASSPQRGNIQYF,TGTGCCAGCAGCCCCCAGAGGGGGAACATTCAGTACTTC
once,TRBJ1-5,TRBV6-1,.,CASSEPQAGRFQGNQPQHF,TGTGCCAGCAGTGAACCTCAGGCAGGGCGATTTCAGGGCAATCAGCCCCAGCATTTT
.,TRBJ2-7,TRBV18,.,CASSPPGIYEQYF,TGTGCCAGCTCACCACCCGGGATATACGAGCAGTACTTC
.,TRBJ1-2,TRBV6-5,.,CASSYSSMKSSYTF,TGTGCCAGCAGTTACTCCTCTATGAAATCGAGCTACACCTTC
.,TRBJ1-1,TRBV6-5,TRBD1,CASSYLQGARGTEAFF,TGTGCCAGCAGTTACCTACAGGGGGCTCGCGGCACTGAAGCTTTCTTT
.,TRBJ2-7,TRBV6-5,TRBD1,CASSYSAQGVGYEQYF,TGTGCCAGCAGTTACTCGGCCCAGGGGGTCGGCTACGAGCAGTACTTC
.,TRBJ2-1,TRBV19,TRBD2,CASSIGGGGNNEQFF,TGTGCCAGTAGTATTGGCGGGGGAGGCAACAATGAGCAGTTCTTC
.,TRBJ1-1,TRBV7-3,.,CASSLRSGDLNTEAFF,TGTGCCAGCAGCTTACGGTCAGGGGACCTAAACACTGAAGCTTTCTTT
.,TRBJ1-2,TRBV6-5,.,CASSPAPPGYGYTF,TGTGCCAGCAGTCCGGCTCCACCGGGCTATGGCTACACCTTC
.,TRBJ1-1,TRBV6-5,.,CASAPAPGSTEAFF,TGTGCCAGCGCACCCGCCCCGGGAAGCACTGAAGCTTTCTTT
.,TRBJ1-2,TRBV6-5,TRBD1,CASSRQGQGGEGYTF,TGTGCCAGCAGTCGCCAAGGACAGGGAGGGGAAGGCTACACCTTC